This TCR beta chain emerged from a study of spatial heterogeneity in lung cancer. On the study more broadly: Matched bulk RNA-seq yielded a T cell module score, and TCR transcript counts in tumor regions correlated strongly with that score. Raw reads contained each unique TCR and UMI combination more than ten times on average.

This clonotype was detected ten times or more. Its antigen is undetermined. The CDR3 contains 12 residues. Study-level results: Estimated TCR-seq coverage of tumor T cells was only about 7% for alpha chains. For beta chains, the corresponding estimate was approximately 13%. Intratumoral expanded alpha and beta TCR counts were found to track tumor mutation counts.

Via MiXCR, TCRdb re-called the 5' RACE reads, giving one row per CDR3 protein. The data contain about 10,000 distinct CDR3 sequences, 10% to 15% of them singletons. Described time point: sample taken at primary tumor resection. Sequences were derived from lung tumor tissue, sampled at surgery. This clonotype was obtained from a female donor with early-stage non-small cell lung cancer. The rearrangement links TRBV12-2 to TRBJ2-7. TRBV12-2 is termed a pseudogene. This chain's CDR3 is CASRLGHRGQYF. As DNA, the CDR3 is TGTGCAAGTCGCTTAGGACATCGAGGGCAGTACTTC.